The 31 T cell receptor beta chains reported below all come from one sample, sequenced in a study of identical twins (dated by TCRdb to between 2015 and 2016). The library came from 5' RACE. Sequencing took place on an Illumina HiSeq 2000. TCRdb ran its own pipeline on the public reads, namely fastp trimming at Q25 and MiXCR clone calling, and kept in-frame beta chains. A single entry per CDR3 protein holds the most common genes and DNA from its merged rows. Across this sample there are 690,000 or so distinct CDR3 sequences, with 8.6% seen only once. The ten largest clones take up approximately 0.89% of the sample. This sample also belongs to another study, concerning yellow fever vaccine responses in identical twins.

Sequencing was done on a sample of PBMCs. The receptor set was obtained from a woman aged 18-29 years in good health.

This clonotype was detected ten times or more. The chain uses TRBV12-3 or TRBV12-4 and TRBJ2-2; D remains ambiguous. The CDR3 sequence is 16 residues long. Trimming pared 6 bases from V and 0 bases from J, leaving 14 bases between. The DNA of the CDR3 is TGTGCCAGCAGCCGCGCAACCATCGCGAACACCGGGGAGCTGTTTTTT. Amino acid sequence: CASSRATIANTGELFF.

The V call is TRBV9, the J call TRBJ2-3; D is perhaps TRBD1 (5 bases). This CDR3 contains 15 residues. Trimming took off 2 bases at V and 0 bases at J, with 10 bases between the two ends. Per the germline V gene, CDR1 is SGDLS and CDR2 is YYNGEE. The CDR3 sequence: CASSVHGASTDTQYF. CDR3 nucleotide sequence: TGTGCCAGCAGCGTTCATGGGGCCAGCACAGATACGCAGTATTTT.

The chain uses TRBV6-5 and TRBJ2-3, with D perhaps TRBD2 (6 bases). The CDR3 contains 16 residues. Germline CDR1 is MNHEY and CDR2 is SVGAGI. With 4 bases removed from V and 5 bases from J, the gap between germline ends came to 19 bases. The chain's CDR3 is CASSFGREHRGDTQYF. For the CDR3, the DNA is TGTGCCAGCAGTTTTGGGCGGGAACATCGTGGAGATACGCAGTATTTT.

The sample holds a few counts of this clonotype. The chain uses TRBV5-1 and TRBJ2-7; 8 bases agree with TRBD1. The trim removed 4 bases at V and 0 bases at J, leaving 15 bases unmatched. The germline V gene encodes CDR1 SGHRS and CDR2 YFSETQ. This CDR3 has 18 amino acids. The CDR3 DNA sequence: TGCGCCAGCAGCCCTGTCCCGGGACAGGTTCAGCGCTCCTACGAGCAGTACTTC. Translation gives CASSPVPGQVQRSYEQYF.

The rearrangement links TRBV4-3 to TRBJ2-1, with 13 positions matching TRBD2. The germline V gene encodes CDR1 LGHNA and CDR2 YSLEER. The CDR3 runs to 17 residues. With 4 bases clipped from V and 6 bases from J, the junction kept 9 bases outside the gene matches. This CDR3 reads CASSPQVLAGGLNEQFF. For the CDR3, the DNA is TGCGCCAGCAGCCCCCAGGTACTAGCGGGAGGGCTCAATGAGCAGTTCTTC.

J is TRBJ2-7 and V is TRBV20-1, with 7 bases identical to TRBD2. The germline V gene encodes CDR1 DFQATT and CDR2 SNEGSKA (reference sequence). There are 13 residues in the CDR3. V trimming: 2 bases; J trimming: 4 bases; junction bases outside the gene matches: 5. CDR3: CSARCMGGYEQYF. The CDR3 DNA sequence: TGCAGTGCTAGATGCATGGGGGGGTACGAGCAGTACTTC.

Only a few counts were recorded for this clonotype. The chain has TRBV27 and TRBJ1-6; 7 nucleotides match TRBD1. J was trimmed by 8 bases and V by 2 bases; bases with no gene match: 3. CDR1 MNHEY and CDR2 SMNVEV come from the germline V gene (reference sequence). This CDR3 contains 14 residues. CDR3: CASSLAGGHSPLHF. The CDR3 DNA reads TGTGCCAGCAGTTTAGCAGGGGGACATTCACCCCTCCACTTT.

This clonotype was detected ten times or more. The chain couples TRBV3-1 to TRBJ2-3, with D unresolved. The V end lost 1 base, the J end lost 10 bases, and 9 bases lay between the germline ends. Per germline, CDR1 LGHDT and CDR2 YNNKEL (reference sequence). The CDR3 contains 12 residues. The CDR3 region has the DNA TGTGCCAGCAGCCAAGTAGCTGTCGCGCAGTATTTT. Translating it yields CASSQVAVAQYF.

This clonotype has at least ten counts. The chain couples TRBV4-3 to TRBJ2-3; 14 nucleotides align to TRBD2. Unmatched junction bases numbered 6, after V lost 4 bases and J lost 6 bases. From germline, CDR1 is LGHNA and CDR2 YSLEER. The CDR3 contains 16 residues. The CDR3 loop reads CASSPRLAGGPDTQYF. CDR3 DNA: TGCGCCAGCAGCCCTCGACTAGCGGGAGGGCCGGATACGCAGTATTTT.

The DNA of the CDR3 is TGTGCCACTTGGACCATCGTTAATTCATCCTACGAGCAGTACTTC. Its translation is CATWTIVNSSYEQYF. V usage is TRBV2 and J usage is TRBJ2-7, with no clear D. Trimming cost V 10 bases and J 1 base, with 20 bases left between them. CDR3 length equals 15 residues. Germline loops: CDR1 SNHLY, CDR2 FYNNEI.

In its sample, this clonotype was seen many times. The chain uses TRBV10-3 and TRBJ2-7; 9 bases fit TRBD1. V was pared by 10 bases and J by 5 bases, with 15 bases of the junction left unmatched. The CDR3 consists of 15 residues. Looked up from germline, CDR1 is ENHRY and CDR2 is SYGVKD. The CDR3 region has the DNA TGTGCCACAAAGCCGCCGGGACAGGGCTTCCACGAGCAGTACTTC. The encoded protein is CATKPPGQGFHEQYF.

This clonotype was recorded a few times. This chain links TRBV12-3 or TRBV12-4 with TRBJ2-2; possibly TRBD2 for D (6 bases). Trimming removed 6 bases at V and 4 bases at J, with 21 bases between. CDR3 length: 17 residues. The DNA for the CDR3 is TGTGCCAGCAGGGAGAGGATGGAGGGGAAGAGCACCGGGGAGCTGTTTTTT. It specifies CASRERMEGKSTGELFF.

The sample holds a few counts of this clonotype. The germline gene is not matched at one end of the junction; a read error may be the cause. The genes are TRBV5-6 and TRBJ2-7; no reliable D call. This CDR3 is 13 amino acids long. Germline V CDR1 and CDR2: SGHDT, YYEEEE. The CDR3 sequence: CASTLPPSREQYF. CDR3 bases: TGTGCCAGCACCTTGCCCCCCAGTAGGGAGCAGTACTTC.

This chain joins TRBV4-2 and TRBJ2-7; possibly TRBD1 for D (6 bases). Trimming pared 3 bases from V and 1 base from J, leaving 13 bases between. Germline V CDR1 and CDR2: LGHNA, YNFKEQ. The CDR3 runs to 15 residues. CDR3 loop: CASSQTGTNSYEQYF. CDR3 DNA: TGTGCCAGCAGCCAGACCGGGACAAATTCCTACGAGCAGTACTTC.

This clonotype was seen only a few times. CDR3 sequence: CASAVYEQYF. For the CDR3, the DNA is TGTGCCAGCGCTGTCTACGAGCAGTACTTC. V and J are TRBV11-2 and TRBJ2-7; D uncertain. The CDR3 has 10 amino acids. Trimming pared 8 bases from V and 3 bases from J, leaving 5 bases between. The germline V gene has CDR1 SGHAT and CDR2 FQNNGV.

V usage is TRBV10-3 and J usage is TRBJ1-2; D is ambiguous. Germline loops: CDR1 ENHRY, CDR2 SYGVKD. V was shortened by 3 bases and J by 2 bases, with 16 bases between the two germline ends. The CDR3 spans 16 residues. The CDR3 coding sequence is TGTGCCATCAGTGATACCTCATTAGGGTTGAACTATGGCTACACCTTC. This gives the protein CAISDTSLGLNYGYTF.

This clonotype was detected a few times. This sequence joins TRBV7-3 and TRBJ1-1; TRBD1 might be the D (6 bases). Germline V gene data show CDR1 as SGHTA and CDR2 as FQGTGA. Between the trimmed V and J ends, which lost 5 bases and 2 bases, there was a span of 15 bases. The CDR3 totals 15 residues. The CDR3 loop reads CASSRGTSINTEAFF. CDR3 nucleotide sequence: TGTGCCAGCAGCAGAGGGACATCTATTAACACTGAAGCTTTCTTT.

This clonotype was seen ten or more times. The V call is TRBV29-1, the J call TRBJ2-7; 7 bases align to TRBD1. Germline loops: CDR1 SQVTM, CDR2 ANQGSEA. CDR3 length: 11 amino acids. The trim removed 6 bases at V and 3 bases at J, leaving 2 bases unmatched. The CDR3 coding sequence is TGCAGCGTCGGACAGGACTACGAGCAGTACTTC. Protein product: CSVGQDYEQYF.

This chain uses TRBV24-1 with TRBJ2-3, with TRBD1 identical over 7 bases. V was pared by 0 bases and J by 1 base, with 0 bases of the junction left unmatched. The V gene's germline CDR1 is KGHDR and CDR2 SFDVKD. The CDR3 runs 15 residues. The CDR3: CATSDLTGGTDTQYF. The CDR3, as DNA: TGTGCCACCAGTGATTTGACAGGGGGCACAGATACGCAGTATTTT.

The chain recombines TRBV18 with TRBJ2-7, with 7 positions matching TRBD1. The germline gives CDR1 KGHSH, CDR2 LQKENI. With V trimmed by 5 bases and J by 3 bases, 7 bases remained unmatched. CDR3 length: 14 residues. The CDR3 bases are TGTGCCAGCTCATCGACAGGGCTTGACTACGAGCAGTACTTC. Residues: CASSSTGLDYEQYF.

The chain employs TRBV20-1 and TRBJ1-2, with a tentative D call TRBD1 (5 bases). Germline CDR1 and CDR2: DFQATT and SNEGSKA (reference sequence). Trimming shortened V by 6 bases and J by 3 bases, and 14 bases separated the two germline ends. The CDR3 loop spans 13 amino acids. The CDR3 loop reads CSAVHTGYYGYTF. The CDR3 DNA sequence: TGCAGTGCCGTCCATACAGGATACTATGGCTACACCTTC.

This clonotype was recorded at least ten times. V usage is TRBV20-1 and J usage is TRBJ2-7; TRBD2 is a possible D gene (6 bases). Trimming shortened V by 0 bases and J by 6 bases, and 15 bases separated the two germline ends. In germline, CDR1 is DFQATT, CDR2 SNEGSKA (reference sequence). CDR3 size: 14 residues. CDR3 DNA: TGCAGTGCTAGAGATCTAGGCGGGAAGGGCGAGCAGTACTTC. This encodes CSARDLGGKGEQYF.

The V gene is TRBV7-8, the J gene TRBJ2-3, with TRBD1 as a possible D gene (5 bases). The CDR3 has 17 residues. Trimming stripped 1 base from V and 6 bases from J, with 20 bases between. Germline V gene data show CDR1 as SGHVS and CDR2 as FQNEAQ. CDR3 residues: CASSLVPGQTSGDTQYF. CDR3 in DNA: TGTGCCAGCAGCTTAGTTCCAGGGCAGACCTCCGGGGATACGCAGTATTTT. Full variable domain (rest looked up from reference TRBV7-8 and TRBJ2-3): GAGVSQSPRYKVAKRGQDVALRCDPISGHVSLFWYQQALGQGPEFLTYFQNEAQLDKSGLPSDRFFAERPEGSVSTLKIQRTQQEDSAVYLCASSLVPGQTSGDTQYFGPGTRLTVL.

The CDR3 region is CASSQDNRGHQPQHF. CDR3 sequence (DNA): TGTGCCAGCAGCCAAGATAATCGGGGACATCAGCCCCAGCATTTT. This chain links TRBV3-1 with TRBJ1-5, with D perhaps TRBD1 (5 bases). Germline V CDR1 and CDR2: LGHDT, YNNKEL (reference sequence). This CDR3 has 15 residues. The V end was cut by 0 bases, the J end by 5 bases, with 11 bases between. Based on the CDR3 plus reference TRBV3-1 and TRBJ1-5, the full variable domain is DTAVSQTPKYLVTQMGNDKSIKCEQNLGHDTMYWYKQDSKKFLKIMFSYNNKELIINETVPNRFSPKSPDKAHLNLHINSLELGDSAVYFCASSQDNRGHQPQHFGDGTRLSIL.

The table lists this clonotype with a few counts. The rearrangement links TRBV4-3 to TRBJ2-7; D possibly corresponds to TRBD2 (6 bases). V gave up 1 base and J gave up 7 bases, with 20 bases separating them. This CDR3 is 16 amino acids long. CDR1 is LGHNA, CDR2 YSLEER, per germline. The CDR3 DNA follows: TGCGCCAGCAGCCAAGGGCCGACTAGGGCTCAGTGGGAGCAGTACTTC. Its protein is CASSQGPTRAQWEQYF.

The DNA of the CDR3 is TGTGCCAGCAGCTTAGTAGCGGGAGCCGCCCACGAGCAGTACTTC. It encodes CASSLVAGAAHEQYF. This sequence joins TRBV7-2 and TRBJ2-7, with TRBD2 matching over 9 bases. The CDR3 totals 15 residues. The junction had 6 bases not matched to a gene; V was cut back by 1 base and J by 5 bases. The germline V gene has CDR1 SGHTA and CDR2 FQGNSA.

This clonotype was found a few times. J is TRBJ1-3 and V is TRBV4-2, with D possibly TRBD1 on 6 matching bases. Germline V gene data show CDR1 as LGHNA and CDR2 as YNFKEQ. Trimming removed 0 bases at V and 2 bases at J, with 11 bases between. This CDR3 is 16 amino acids long. Here the CDR3 reads CASSQDGTGTGNTIYF. CDR3 bases: TGTGCCAGCAGCCAAGATGGCACAGGGACTGGAAACACCATATATTTT.

This clonotype came up a few times. This chain uses TRBV5-1 with TRBJ2-2; 9 bases are shared with TRBD2. V gave up 4 bases and J gave up 2 bases; unmatched junction bases: 9. The CDR3 sequence is 17 residues long. From germline, CDR1 is SGHRS and CDR2 YFSETQ. The CDR3: CASSRKAGGTNTGELFF. The CDR3 DNA follows: TGCGCCAGCAGCCGAAAAGCGGGGGGCACCAACACCGGGGAGCTGTTTTTT.

The rearrangement links TRBV7-9 to TRBJ2-1; weak D call: TRBD2 (5 bases). V shed 2 bases and J shed 5 bases, with 13 bases lying between them. The CDR3 covers 15 residues. Germline-derived CDR1 and CDR2 are SEHNR and FQNEAQ (reference sequence). CDR3 sequence (DNA): TGTGCCAGCAGCTTAAGTCTCGGACTTAACAATGAGCAGTTCTTC. Translated, it gives CASSLSLGLNNEQFF. Full variable domain (remainder filled in from reference TRBV7-9 and TRBJ2-1): DTGVSQNPRHKITKRGQNVTFRCDPISEHNRLYWYRQTLGQGPEFLTYFQNEAQLEKSRLLSDRFSAERPKGSFSTLEIQRTEQGDSAMYLCASSLSLGLNNEQFFGPGTRLTVL.

This clonotype was counted ten times or more. The chain links TRBV7-6 to TRBJ2-2, with no clear D. The CDR3 consists of 15 residues. The ends were cut back, 5 bases at V and 4 bases at J, with 14 bases in the middle. Germline values: CDR1 SGHVS, CDR2 FNYEAQ. CDR3 sequence: CASSPDSLGTGELFF. CDR3 sequence (DNA): TGTGCCAGCAGCCCAGATAGCCTCGGCACCGGGGAGCTGTTTTTT.

The J gene is TRBJ2-7, the V gene TRBV3-1; D is uncertain. The germline V gene encodes CDR1 LGHDT and CDR2 YNNKEL (reference sequence). The ends were cut back, 3 bases at V and 6 bases at J, with 6 bases in the middle. CDR3 length: 11 residues. The CDR3 nucleotides read TGTGCCAGCAGCCATCGGTTCGAGCAGTACTTC. Its translation: CASSHRFEQYF.